This TCR beta chain was sequenced for a study of prognosis after radiotherapy for stage I lung cancer. Regarding the study as a whole: Counts of unique TCR clones fell following stereotactic body radiation therapy, median around 10,000 versus 6,900. Usage of TRBV and TRBJ genes reportedly differed between metastatic and non-metastatic patients. Shannon entropy (measured after stereotactic body radiation therapy) was lower in patients who went on to develop distant metastases.

V shed 6 bases and J shed 7 bases, with 16 bases lying between them. Germline values: CDR1 MNHEY, CDR2 SMNVEV (reference sequence). CDR3 length equals 14 residues. Researchers took around 6 milliliters of peripheral blood at each of two time points. With respect to this clonotype: What it binds is unknown.

TCR beta CDR3 amplification from genomic DNA was performed by two-round multiplex PCR. Primers (each specific to one TRBV or TRBJ gene) were used in first-round PCR. One entry per CDR3 protein results from TCRdb running MiXCR on the multiplex PCR reads. Among nearly 25,000 distinct CDR3 sequences listed, about 37% were seen once. This chain uses TRBV27 with TRBJ1-5; D is uncertain. The sample consisted of PBMCs, taken before or after stereotactic body radiation therapy (not recorded which). This receptor was taken from a donor over 45 with non-small cell lung cancer. The CDR3 reads CASSDGLCRQPQHF. The CDR3 nucleotides are TGTGCCAGCAGCGATGGCCTGTGCAGGCAGCCCCAGCATTTT.